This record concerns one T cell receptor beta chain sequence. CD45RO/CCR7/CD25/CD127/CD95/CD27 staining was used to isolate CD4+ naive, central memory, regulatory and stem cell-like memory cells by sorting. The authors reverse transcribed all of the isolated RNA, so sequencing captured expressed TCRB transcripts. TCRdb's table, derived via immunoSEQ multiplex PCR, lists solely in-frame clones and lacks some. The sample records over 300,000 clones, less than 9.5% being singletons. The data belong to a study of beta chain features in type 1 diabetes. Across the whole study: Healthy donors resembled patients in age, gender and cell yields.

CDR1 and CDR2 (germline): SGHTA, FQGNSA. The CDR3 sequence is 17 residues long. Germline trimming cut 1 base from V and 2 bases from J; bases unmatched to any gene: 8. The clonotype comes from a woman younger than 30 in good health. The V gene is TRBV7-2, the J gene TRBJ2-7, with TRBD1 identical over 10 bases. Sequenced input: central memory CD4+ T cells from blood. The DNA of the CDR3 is TGTGCCAGCAGCTTAGGGAGTGGGACAGGGGCCGCCTACGAGCAGTACTTC. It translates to CASSLGSGTGAAYEQYF.